This T cell receptor beta chain is drawn from a study of OX40 agonist ivuxolimab in advanced cancers. Assay used: immunoSEQ multiplex PCR; TCRdb lists only in-frame clones, some missing. The sample consists of roughly 14,000 clones, around 80% of them appearing once. Study-wide points: Researchers report that CD8+ T cells had, on average, more expanded clones than CD4+.

Germline V lookup: CDR1 SGHVS, CDR2 FQNEAQ. V trimming: 3 bases; J trimming: 6 bases; junction bases outside the gene matches: 7. The CDR3 runs 15 residues. As to this clone: The antigen remains undetermined.

The chain recombines TRBV7-8 with TRBJ1-4; the match to TRBD1 covers 7 bases. The specimen was CD4+ or CD8+ T cells sorted from blood, collected in a trial of the OX40 agonist ivuxolimab. This receptor was taken from an adult with an advanced solid tumor such as melanoma, head and neck, liver or kidney cancer. CDR3 bases: TGTGCCAGCAGCTTCACACAGGGGTGGGATGAAAAACTGTTTTTT. This translates into CASSFTQGWDEKLFF.